A selection of T cell receptor beta chains follows, all from one sample in a study of shared clonotypes between healthy human individuals. Here immunoSEQ multiplex PCR was the method, and the copy in TCRdb shows in-frame clones only, minus some. Of roughly 570,000 clones in the sample, 98% were seen once. Sequenced input: naive CD8+ T cells sorted from blood. Receptors originate from a man younger than 40 in good health. CDR3s include the opening cysteine and the closing phenylalanine or tryptophan. Each record gives: D gene, V gene, CDR3 protein. The D gene is left open where the match is weak.

TRBD2 | TRBV5-1 | CASSDRGSGIGADTQYF
NA | TRBV6-6 | CASSPGQQYNEQFF
NA | TRBV4-3 | CASSQDFRGGTEAFF
NA | TRBV5-1 | CASSLAGETYEQYF
NA | TRBV5-1 | CASSLDTDTQYF
NA | TRBV5-4 | CASSLGHNEQFF
NA | TRBV10-3 | CAISETTVNEQFF
TRBD2 | TRBV30 | CAGQTSVEQYF
NA | TRBV15 | CATSRLDTGELFF
NA | TRBV9 | CASSVGTGMNSPLHF
NA | TRBV13 | CASSPFRSEQYF
NA | TRBV5-5 | CASSLQANEQFF
NA | TRBV7-9 | CASTRGVIETQYF
NA | TRBV7-8 | CASSPRLYGYTF
NA | TRBV7-8 | CASLGPGELFF
NA | TRBV7-9 | CASSLAPYEQYF
NA | TRBV6-5 | CASSPPGRNTEAFF
TRBD1 | TRBV4-1 | CASSTDRGSYEQYF